These 4 T cell receptor beta chains came from one sample sequenced in a study of blood T cell repertoires in COVID-19. The assay was immunoSEQ multiplex PCR, and TCRdb's table has in-frame clones only and misses some. The sample gives about 180,000 clones, 84% of which show up once; roughly 15% is in the top ten. The specimen sequenced was PBMCs or T cells enriched from blood (not recorded which). The source of these receptors is a man in his forties or fifties who had recovered from COVID-19.

The chain has TRBV3-1 (or the pseudogene TRBV3-2) and TRBJ2-3; D not certain. Germline-derived CDR1 and CDR2 are LGHDT and YNNKEL (reference sequence). The CDR3 contains 13 residues. V was cut by 4 bases and J by 3 bases, with 8 bases left in between. For the CDR3, the DNA is TGTGCCAGCAGCCTAGGCGGTACAGATACGCAGTATTTT. It specifies CASSLGGTDTQYF.

V is TRBV24-1 and J is TRBJ1-5; 7 nucleotides match TRBD1. The CDR3 is made up of 15 amino acids. Germline CDR1 is KGHDR and CDR2 is SFDVKD. J gave up 7 bases and V 5 bases, and 10 bases lay outside the gene matches. The chain's CDR3 is CATSVWQGVGQPQHF. In DNA, the CDR3 is TGTGCCACCAGTGTCTGGCAGGGGGTAGGGCAGCCCCAGCATTTT.

CDR3 sequence (DNA): TGCGCCAGCAGTGAGTGGAGAAGGACAGGGGGCCTCCACATGACCACTGAAGCTTTCTTT. Translation: CASSEWRRTGGLHMTTEAFF. The chain joins TRBV10-1 to TRBJ1-1, with 11 bases fitting TRBD1. The junction had 17 bases not matched to a gene; V was cut back by 1 base and J by 4 bases. In germline, CDR1 is WNHNN, CDR2 SYGVQD (reference sequence). This CDR3 region has 20 residues.

V usage is TRBV7-4 and J usage is TRBJ1-2; 7 bases map to TRBD1. V lost 5 bases and J lost 0; bases outside the gene matches: 12. Germline lookup yields CDR1 SGHVT and CDR2 SQSDAQ. There are 17 residues in the CDR3. CDR3 bases: TGTGCCAGCAGCACATGGACAGGAATTTCAGCTAACTATGGCTACACCTTC. It specifies CASSTWTGISANYGYTF. The full variable domain, rest sourced from reference TRBV7-4 and TRBJ1-2, is GAGVSQSPRYKVAKRGRDVALRCDSISGHVTLYWYRQTLGQGSEVLTYSQSDAQRDKSGRPSGRFSAERPERSVSTLKIQRTEQGDSAVYLCASSTWTGISANYGYTFGSGTRLTVV.